This TCR beta chain was profiled in a study of T cell responses to AZD1222 COVID-19 vaccine (dated by TCRdb to the early 2020s). Background on the whole study: TCR sequencing covered roughly 230 trial participants: about 210 given two doses of AZD1222 and around 26 given two doses of MenACWY control vaccine. Trial participants were enrolled by age into subgroups of 18-55, 56-69 and 70-plus years, and roughly 150, 30 and 60 TCR-sequenced participants, respectively, were included in these subgroups. General study outcomes and caveats: After two AZD1222 doses, spike-specific TCR breadth and depth were significantly higher than at day 0 and than in MenACWY recipients. CD4 TCRs associated with the vaccine covered the entire spike protein, and the dominant responses were in regions 160-218 and 743-854. Conclusions about previously exposed vaccinees were limited because only 6 or 7 AZD1222 recipients were SARS-CoV-2 seropositive at baseline. Because no day 14 peak-response samples were available, the repertoires could be characterized only after the peak T cell response. Participants were mostly white British, with more females than males. The authors suggested clonal diversity may have been underestimated. Reportedly, close to half of the unique spike-specific TCRs recognized epitopes lying outside the regions that are mutated in the B.1.351 and B.1.1.7 variants. The 56-69-year group was small, and its depth increase did not reach significance, likely because of low power.

The CDR3 regions of human TCRbeta chains were analyzed by immunosequencing. The authors' analysis ran thus. TCRs in the repertoires were compared against a reference library of SARS-CoV-2-specific TCRs that had been generated with the MIRA antigen-specificity platform. Breadth was defined as the fraction of unique TCRs that were SARS-CoV-2-associated. Depth was defined as the fraction of total T cells that were SARS-CoV-2-associated. Using the MIRA data, each spike-specific TCR was assigned both to the spike region to which the TCR was reactive and to a CD4 or CD8 class. Log10-transformed breadth and depth values were compared by one-way ANOVA with Sidak's multiple comparisons tests. Held by TCRdb, this immuneACCESS table contains in-frame sequences only and omits some clones. Under half of the omission traces to an unresolved V gene where checked; the cause of the rest is unknown. The V and J calls and clone size were taken over from that table, and D and trimming were inferred from the DNA. The sample table holds about 82,000 clones, of which roughly 85% were seen once. Clones ranked in the top ten supply about 1.3% of the sample.

This clone was seen only once. Its recognized antigen is unknown. No clone much larger than this one lies a single base away; base qualities are absent. The time point label for this specimen denotes: about 28 days (+/-7) after the second vaccine dose. AZD1222 recipients with second doses at about 4 weeks or about 12 weeks were pooled, because spike-specific TCR depth and breadth did not differ between schedules. Samples from vaccinated people were obtained from the UK trials COV001 and COV002, which included a single-blind randomized controlled phase 2/3 trial of AZD1222 (ChAdOx1 nCoV-19) in healthy adults. For TCRbeta chain sequencing, PBMC samples from trial participants were taken at day 0 and at day 28 after the second dose. Including the terminal cysteine and phenylalanine, the CDR3 comprises 14 residues. Left in the record is the CDR3 DNA by itself, 42 bases read in frame from the first base. Clipping removes 4 bases from V and 7 bases from J, with 6 as the unmatched junction base count. For CDR1 and CDR2, the germline V gene (reference sequence) lists GTSNPN and SVGIG.

This TCR derives from an adult who received the AZD1222 COVID-19 vaccine. Here the chain combines TRBV30 and TRBJ1-6; 8 bases in the junction line up with TRBD1. The specimen comprised peripheral blood, sampled 28 days after the second AZD1222 dose. The CDR3 amino acid sequence is: CAWTGGTRNSPLHF. The sequenced DNA is TGTGCCTGGACAGGGGGCACCAGGAATTCACCCCTCCACTTT.